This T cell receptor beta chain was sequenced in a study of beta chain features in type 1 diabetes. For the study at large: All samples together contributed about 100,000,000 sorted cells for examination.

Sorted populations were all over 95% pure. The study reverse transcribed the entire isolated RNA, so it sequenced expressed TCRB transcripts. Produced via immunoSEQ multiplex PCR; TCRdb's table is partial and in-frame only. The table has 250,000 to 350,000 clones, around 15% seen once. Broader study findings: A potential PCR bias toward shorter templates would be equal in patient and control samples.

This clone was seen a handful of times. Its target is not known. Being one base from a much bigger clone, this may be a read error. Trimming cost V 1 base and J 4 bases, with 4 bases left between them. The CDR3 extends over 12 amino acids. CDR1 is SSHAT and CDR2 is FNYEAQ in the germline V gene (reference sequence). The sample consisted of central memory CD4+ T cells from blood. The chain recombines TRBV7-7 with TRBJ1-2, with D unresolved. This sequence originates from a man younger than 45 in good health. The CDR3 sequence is CASSLGIYGYTF. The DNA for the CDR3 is TGTGCCAGCAGCTTAGGTATCTATGGCTACACCTTC.